This T cell receptor beta chain was captured by sequencing in a study of OX40 agonist ivuxolimab in advanced cancers. For the wider study: Ivuxolimab was an agonistic, fully human IgG2 monoclonal antibody directed against OX40 (CD134), a costimulatory receptor. Intravenous ivuxolimab was administered to patients every 2 weeks at six dose levels: 0.01, 0.1, 0.3, 1.5, 3 and 10 mg/kg. Prior anti-PD-1, anti-PD-L1 or anti-CTLA-4 therapy was permitted, and roughly two fifths of dose-escalation patients had received checkpoint inhibitors. The monotherapy dose-escalation portion (N of about 50 patients) of the phase I ivuxolimab trial is reported in the paper. Of the roughly 54 patients in dose escalation, around 20 had hepatocellular carcinoma, some 15 had melanoma, 9 had renal cell carcinoma and 9 had head and neck cancer. In the dose-escalation cohort, 75% to 85% of patients were male, and the mean age was 60 years with a range of about 20 to 79. The point of sequencing TCRbeta in the periphery was to test whether ivuxolimab changed TCR sequence diversity and drove clonal T-cell expansion. Partial responses were achieved by three dose-escalation patients, of whom one had hepatocellular carcinoma and two had cutaneous melanoma. Here is what the overall study found, with its caveats: After ivuxolimab, CD8+ T cells had more expanded clones than CD4+ T cells on average. Which antigens the clonally expanded peripheral T cells were specific for was not determined. Low levels of normalized T-cell clonal expansion were also seen in some patients who did not respond. In the 0.1-3.0 mg/kg groups, partial responders had among the lowest normalized peripheral clonal expansion, particularly in CD8+ T cells. At doses of 0.1 to 3.0 mg/kg, clonal expansion of both CD4+ and CD8+ blood T cells was observed from baseline to week 6.

For sequencing of the TCRbeta CDR3 region, genomic DNA was extracted from the sorted cells. The immunoSEQ Assay was used for sequencing of TCRbeta CDR3 regions. TCRdb retrieved this table from immuneACCESS and kept in-frame rearrangements only. Not all clones are present; in checked studies, unresolved V genes account for under half, and no reason is known for the remainder. The sample yields 46,000 or so clones; approximately 88% were counted once. Roughly 12% of the sample goes to the ten largest clones. For this clone: Its cognate antigen has yet to be identified. Base qualities are not at hand, and no much larger clone is one base apart.

The trial excluded patients who had a history of autoimmune disease or who were on systemic immunosuppression. Peripheral blood for TCR sequencing was collected from all dose cohorts at baseline, on cycle 4 day 1, and on cycle 7 day 1. The samples were drawn from a first-in-human, open-label, multicenter phase I dose-escalation trial of ivuxolimab. The trial enrolled adults with locally advanced or metastatic head and neck squamous cell, hepatocellular, melanoma or renal cell carcinoma. CD4+ and CD8+ T cells were sorted separately from peripheral blood before TCR sequencing. This receptor was identified in an adult with an advanced solid tumor such as melanoma, head and neck, liver or kidney cancer. Sample: CD4+ or CD8+ T cells sorted from blood, taken in a trial of the OX40 agonist ivuxolimab.

In nucleotide form, the sequence is TGTGCCACCAGCTCCCGACAGGGAGATAGTTTGGGCTACACCTTC. Protein translation: CATSSRQGDSLGYTF. This chain is built from TRBV15 and TRBJ1-2; the junction holds 7 bases that match TRBD1. Looking up the germline V gene (reference sequence) yields CDR1 LNHNV and CDR2 YYDKDF. Germline trimming: 5 bases from V, 8 bases from J; junction bases outside gene matches: 14. Including cysteine and phenylalanine, the CDR3 has 15 amino acids. Only the CDR3 DNA is retained, 45 bases long and in frame from the first base.